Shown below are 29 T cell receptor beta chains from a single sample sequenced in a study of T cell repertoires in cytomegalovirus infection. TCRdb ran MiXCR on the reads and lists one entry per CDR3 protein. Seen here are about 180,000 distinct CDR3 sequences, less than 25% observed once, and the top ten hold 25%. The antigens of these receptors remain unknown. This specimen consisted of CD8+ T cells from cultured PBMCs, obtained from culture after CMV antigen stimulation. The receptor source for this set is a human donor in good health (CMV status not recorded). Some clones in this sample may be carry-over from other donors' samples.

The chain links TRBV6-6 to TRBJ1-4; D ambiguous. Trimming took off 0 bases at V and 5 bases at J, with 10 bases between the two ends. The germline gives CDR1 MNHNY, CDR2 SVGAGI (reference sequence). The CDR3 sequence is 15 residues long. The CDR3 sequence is CASSYSGVSNEKLFF. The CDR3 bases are TGTGCCAGCAGTTACTCTGGGGTATCAAATGAAAAACTGTTTTTT.

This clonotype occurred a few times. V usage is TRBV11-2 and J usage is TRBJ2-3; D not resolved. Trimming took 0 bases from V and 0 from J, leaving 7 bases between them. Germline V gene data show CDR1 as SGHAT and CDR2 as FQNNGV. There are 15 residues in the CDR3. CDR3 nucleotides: TGTGCCAGCAGCTTAGACACCACTAGCACAGATACGCAGTATTTT. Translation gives CASSLDTTSTDTQYF.

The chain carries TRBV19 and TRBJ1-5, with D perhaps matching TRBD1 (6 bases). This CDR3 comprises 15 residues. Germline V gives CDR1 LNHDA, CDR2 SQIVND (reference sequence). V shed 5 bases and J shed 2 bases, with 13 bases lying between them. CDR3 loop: CASSWGGAGNQPQHF. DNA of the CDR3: TGTGCCAGTAGTTGGGGGGGGGCAGGCAATCAGCCCCAGCATTTT.

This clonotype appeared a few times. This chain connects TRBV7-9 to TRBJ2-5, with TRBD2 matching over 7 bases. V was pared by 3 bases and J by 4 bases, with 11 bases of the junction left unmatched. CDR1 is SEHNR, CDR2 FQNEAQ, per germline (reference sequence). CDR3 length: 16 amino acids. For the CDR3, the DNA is TGTGCCAGCAGCTTCCAGGGAGGGAAGGAGGGAGAGACCCAGTACTTC. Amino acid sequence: CASSFQGGKEGETQYF.

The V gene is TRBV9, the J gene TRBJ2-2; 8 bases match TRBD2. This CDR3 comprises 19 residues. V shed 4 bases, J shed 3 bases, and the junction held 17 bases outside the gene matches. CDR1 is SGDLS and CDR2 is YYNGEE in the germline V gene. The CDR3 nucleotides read TGTGCCAGCAGCTCCCCTCAAAGCGGGGGAATCGAGGACACCGGGGAGCTGTTTTTT. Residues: CASSSPQSGGIEDTGELFF.

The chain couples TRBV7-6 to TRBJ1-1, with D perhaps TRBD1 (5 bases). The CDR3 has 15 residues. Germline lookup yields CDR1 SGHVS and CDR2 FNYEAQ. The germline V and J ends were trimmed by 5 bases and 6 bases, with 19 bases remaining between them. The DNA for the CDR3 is TGTGCCAGCAGCGACCGAAGGGGTGGGGACGCTGAAGCTTTCTTT. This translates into CASSDRRGGDAEAFF. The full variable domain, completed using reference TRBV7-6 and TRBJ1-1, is GAGVSQSPRYKVTKRGQDVALRCDPISGHVSLYWYRQALGQGPEFLTYFNYEAQQDKSGLPNDRFSAERPEGSISTLTIQRTEQRDSAMYRCASSDRRGGDAEAFFGQGTRLTVV.

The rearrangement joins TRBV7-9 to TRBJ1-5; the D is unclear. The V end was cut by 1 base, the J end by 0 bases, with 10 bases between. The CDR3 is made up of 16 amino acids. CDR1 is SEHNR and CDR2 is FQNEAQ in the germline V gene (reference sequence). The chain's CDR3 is CASSLDRINSNQPQHF. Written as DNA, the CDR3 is TGTGCCAGCAGCTTAGACAGAATCAATAGCAATCAGCCCCAGCATTTT.

CDR3 DNA: TGCGCCAGCAGCCAGACCGATACTAATGAAAAACTGTTTTTT. This encodes CASSQTDTNEKLFF. The V gene is TRBV5-1, the J gene TRBJ1-4; D gene uncertain. V was pared by 4 bases and J by 2 bases, with 9 bases between. Germline V gene sequence: CDR1 SGHRS, CDR2 YFSETQ. This CDR3 spans 14 amino acids.

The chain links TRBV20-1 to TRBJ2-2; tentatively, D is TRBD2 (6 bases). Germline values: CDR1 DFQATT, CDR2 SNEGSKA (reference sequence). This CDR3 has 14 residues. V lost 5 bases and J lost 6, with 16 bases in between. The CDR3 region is CSAGRDWGSGELFF. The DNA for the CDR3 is TGCAGTGCTGGACGGGACTGGGGATCCGGGGAGCTGTTTTTT.

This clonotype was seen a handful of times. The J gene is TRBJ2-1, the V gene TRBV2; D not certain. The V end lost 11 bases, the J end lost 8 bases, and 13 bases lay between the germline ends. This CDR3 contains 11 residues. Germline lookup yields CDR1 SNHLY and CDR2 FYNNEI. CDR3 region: CAVRDGDEQFF. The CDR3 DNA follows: TGTGCCGTTAGGGATGGTGATGAGCAGTTCTTC.

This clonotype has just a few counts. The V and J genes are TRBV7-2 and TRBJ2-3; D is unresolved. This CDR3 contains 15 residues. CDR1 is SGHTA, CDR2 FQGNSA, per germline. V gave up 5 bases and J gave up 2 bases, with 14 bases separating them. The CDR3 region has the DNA TGTGCCAGCAGCCCCGGGCTGACGCTCACAGATACGCAGTATTTT. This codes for CASSPGLTLTDTQYF.

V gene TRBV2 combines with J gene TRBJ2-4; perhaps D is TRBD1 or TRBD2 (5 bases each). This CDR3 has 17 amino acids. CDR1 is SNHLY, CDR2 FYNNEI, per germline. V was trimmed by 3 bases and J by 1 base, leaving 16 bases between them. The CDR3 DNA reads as TGTGCCAGCAGTGATGACGAGGGGATCGGGGCCAAAAACATTCAGTACTTC. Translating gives CASSDDEGIGAKNIQYF.

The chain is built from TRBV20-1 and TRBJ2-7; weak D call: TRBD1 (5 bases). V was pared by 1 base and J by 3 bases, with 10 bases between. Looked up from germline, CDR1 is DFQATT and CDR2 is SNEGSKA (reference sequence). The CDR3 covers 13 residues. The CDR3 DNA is TGCAGTGCTAGAGGCAGGGTGGACTACGAGCAGTACTTC. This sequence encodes CSARGRVDYEQYF.

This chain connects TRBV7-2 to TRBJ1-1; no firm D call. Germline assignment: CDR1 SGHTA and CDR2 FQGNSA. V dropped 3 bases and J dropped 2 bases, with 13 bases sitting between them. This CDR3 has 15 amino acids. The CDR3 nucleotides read TGTGCCAGCAGCTTGGGTGATTACTTAAACACTGAAGCTTTCTTT. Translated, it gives CASSLGDYLNTEAFF.

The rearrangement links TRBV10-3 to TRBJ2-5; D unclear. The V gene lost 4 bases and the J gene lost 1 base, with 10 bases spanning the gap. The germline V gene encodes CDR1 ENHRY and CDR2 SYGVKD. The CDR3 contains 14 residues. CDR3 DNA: TGTGCCATCAGTGGCGGCAGCCCCCAAGAGACCCAGTACTTC. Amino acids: CAISGGSPQETQYF.

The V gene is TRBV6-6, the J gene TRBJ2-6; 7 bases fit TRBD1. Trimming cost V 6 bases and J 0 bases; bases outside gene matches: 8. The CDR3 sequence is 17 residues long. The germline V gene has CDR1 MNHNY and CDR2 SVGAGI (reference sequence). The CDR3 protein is CASSLTGAPSGANVLTF. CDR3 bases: TGTGCCAGCAGCCTTACAGGGGCCCCCTCTGGGGCCAACGTCCTGACTTTC.

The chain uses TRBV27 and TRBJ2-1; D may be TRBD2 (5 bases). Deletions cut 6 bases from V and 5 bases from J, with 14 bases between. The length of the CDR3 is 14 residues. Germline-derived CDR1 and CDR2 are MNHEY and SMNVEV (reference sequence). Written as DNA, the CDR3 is TGTGCCAGCAGGACGGGAAACCGAGACAATGAGCAGTTCTTC. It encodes CASRTGNRDNEQFF.

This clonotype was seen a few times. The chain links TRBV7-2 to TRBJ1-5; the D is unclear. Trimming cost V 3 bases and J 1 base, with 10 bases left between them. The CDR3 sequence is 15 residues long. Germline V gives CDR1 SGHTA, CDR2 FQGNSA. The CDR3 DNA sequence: TGTGCCAGCAGCTTTAACCTTGACAGCAATCAGCCCCAGCATTTT. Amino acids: CASSFNLDSNQPQHF. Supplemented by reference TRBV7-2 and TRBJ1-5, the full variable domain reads GAGVSQSPSNKVTEKGKDVELRCDPISGHTALYWYRQSLGQGLEFLIYFQGNSAPDKSGLPSDRFSAERTGGSVSTLTIQRTQQEDSAVYLCASSFNLDSNQPQHFGDGTRLSIL.

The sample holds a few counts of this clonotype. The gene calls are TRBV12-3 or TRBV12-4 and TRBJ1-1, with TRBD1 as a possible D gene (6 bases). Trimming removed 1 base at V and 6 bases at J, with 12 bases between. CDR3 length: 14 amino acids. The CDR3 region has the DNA TGTGCCAGCAGTTTAGTTATGGGGGCAGCTGAAGCTTTCTTT. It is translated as CASSLVMGAAEAFF.

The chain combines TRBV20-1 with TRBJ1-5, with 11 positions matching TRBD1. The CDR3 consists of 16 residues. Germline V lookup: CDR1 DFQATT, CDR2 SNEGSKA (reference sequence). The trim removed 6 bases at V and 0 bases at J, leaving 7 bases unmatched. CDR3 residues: CSARRDRGDSNQPQHF. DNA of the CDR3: TGCAGTGCACGGCGGGACAGGGGGGATAGCAATCAGCCCCAGCATTTT.

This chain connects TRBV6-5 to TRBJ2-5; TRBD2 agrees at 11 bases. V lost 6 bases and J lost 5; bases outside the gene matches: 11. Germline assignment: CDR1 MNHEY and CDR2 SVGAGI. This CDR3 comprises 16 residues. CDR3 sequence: CASSPSLAGARETQYF. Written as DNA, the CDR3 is TGTGCCAGCAGCCCCTCACTAGCGGGGGCCAGGGAGACCCAGTACTTC.

CDR3 sequence: CASSYVRGMNTEAFF. CDR3 coding DNA: TGTGCCAGCAGTTACGTCAGGGGGATGAACACTGAAGCTTTCTTT. The rearrangement uses TRBV6-2 or TRBV6-3 and TRBJ1-1, with 7 bases identical to TRBD1. After removal of 2 bases from V and 0 bases from J, the junction contained 3 bases not matched to a gene. There are 15 residues in the CDR3. Germline loops: CDR1 MNHEY, CDR2 SVGEGT.

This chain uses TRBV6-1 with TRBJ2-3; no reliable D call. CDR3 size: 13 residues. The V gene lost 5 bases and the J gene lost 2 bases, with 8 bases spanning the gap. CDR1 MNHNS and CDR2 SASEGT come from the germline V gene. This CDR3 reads CASSLTVTDTQYF. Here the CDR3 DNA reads TGTGCCAGCAGTCTTACCGTCACAGATACGCAGTATTTT.

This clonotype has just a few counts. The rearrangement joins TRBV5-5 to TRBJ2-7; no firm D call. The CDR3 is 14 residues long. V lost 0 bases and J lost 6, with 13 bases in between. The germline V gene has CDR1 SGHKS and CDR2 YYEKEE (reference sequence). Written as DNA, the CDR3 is TGTGCCAGCAGCTTGGAATACAGCACCAGCGAGCAGTACTTC. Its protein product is CASSLEYSTSEQYF.

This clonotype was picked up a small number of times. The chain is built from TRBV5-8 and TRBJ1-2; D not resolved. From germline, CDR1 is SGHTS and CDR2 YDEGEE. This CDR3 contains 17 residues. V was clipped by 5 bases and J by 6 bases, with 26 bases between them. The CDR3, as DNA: TGTGCCAGCAGTATCCCGGGAGTAGCTCGGCATCGGGATGGCTACACCTTC. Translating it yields CASSIPGVARHRDGYTF.

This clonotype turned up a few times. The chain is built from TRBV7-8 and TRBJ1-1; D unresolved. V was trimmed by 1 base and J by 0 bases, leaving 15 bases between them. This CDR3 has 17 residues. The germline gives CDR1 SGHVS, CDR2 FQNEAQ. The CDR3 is CASSLVRGRLMNTEAFF. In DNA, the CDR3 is TGTGCCAGCAGCTTAGTCAGAGGCAGGCTCATGAACACTGAAGCTTTCTTT.

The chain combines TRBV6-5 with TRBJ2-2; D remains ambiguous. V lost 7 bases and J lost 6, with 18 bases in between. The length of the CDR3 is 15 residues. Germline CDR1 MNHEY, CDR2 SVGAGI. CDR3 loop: CASTSRPAKAGELFF. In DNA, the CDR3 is TGTGCCAGCACCTCGAGACCCGCAAAGGCCGGGGAGCTGTTTTTT.

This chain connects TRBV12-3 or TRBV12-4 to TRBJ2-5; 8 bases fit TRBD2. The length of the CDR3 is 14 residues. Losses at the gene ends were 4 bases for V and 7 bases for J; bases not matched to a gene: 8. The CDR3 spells CASSSYGGAGTQYF. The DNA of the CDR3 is TGTGCCAGCAGTTCGTACGGGGGGGCAGGGACCCAGTACTTC.

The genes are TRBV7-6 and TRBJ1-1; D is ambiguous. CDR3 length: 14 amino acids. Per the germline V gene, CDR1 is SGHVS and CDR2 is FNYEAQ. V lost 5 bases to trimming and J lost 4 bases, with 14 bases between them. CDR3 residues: CASSTRPTFTEAFF. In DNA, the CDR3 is TGTGCCAGCAGCACGAGACCTACGTTCACTGAAGCTTTCTTT. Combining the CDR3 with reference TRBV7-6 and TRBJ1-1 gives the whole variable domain GAGVSQSPRYKVTKRGQDVALRCDPISGHVSLYWYRQALGQGPEFLTYFNYEAQQDKSGLPNDRFSAERPEGSISTLTIQRTEQRDSAMYRCASSTRPTFTEAFFGQGTRLTVV.